The TCR beta chain described here comes from a study of T cell changes during pregnancy in multiple sclerosis (dated by TCRdb to about 2019). General notes on the study: Changes in the T cell repertoire over the course of pregnancy were examined in this study in women with multiple sclerosis.

Receptor amplification or capture employed the immunoSEQ multiplex PCR assay. The table comes from immuneACCESS by way of TCRdb, which keeps in-frame sequences with V and J called. Part of the clones is missing from these tables; in studies checked, under half for an unresolved V gene and the rest for unknown reasons. Within this sample are fewer than 140,000 clones, with less than 95% of them counted one time only. Around 1.6% of the sample is taken by the ten largest. The germline V gene gives CDR1 as SGHDN and CDR2 as FVKESK. Relative to germline, V is 1 base shorter and J is 6 bases shorter, with 13 bases between their ends. The CDR3, from cysteine to phenylalanine, totals 14 residues. The retained sequence is limited to the CDR3, 42 bases, with the frame set at the first base. Concerning this clone: Its antigen is not yet known. Within one base of it there is no much larger clone, and no base qualities were kept.

Sequences were derived from peripheral blood, sampled before pregnancy. The chain is made from TRBV14 and TRBJ2-7; matching of 6 bases hints at TRBD2 as the D gene. The receptor's source is a female donor with multiple sclerosis, enrolled in a pregnancy study. The DNA sequence is as follows: TGTGCCAGCAGCCAAGTGTATCGGAGGGGCGAGCAGTACTTC. Its product reads: CASSQVYRRGEQYF.